This is a list of T cell receptor beta chains from one sample in a study of cytomegalovirus exposure and HLA in healthy donors. The table came from immunoSEQ multiplex PCR; TCRdb's copy has only in-frame clones and leaves some out. Of about 200,000 clones listed, 65% to 90% are singletons. What was sequenced was PBMCs. These receptors originate from a girl under 18 in good health and CMV-seronegative. Both conserved end residues are part of each CDR3. D genes are given only for firm matches.

V gene	J gene	D gene	CDR3 protein
TRBV7-9	TRBJ1-2	TRBD1	CASSVTGGGYGYTF
TRBV19	TRBJ2-3	TRBD1	CASSRTGGSTDTQYF
TRBV7-3	TRBJ2-1	TRBD1	CASSLKGGTGENEQFF
TRBV28	TRBJ1-5	-	CASSQMTVLNQPQHF
TRBV29-1	TRBJ2-2	TRBD1	CSVQTGLTGELFF
TRBV7-9	TRBJ2-1	TRBD2	CASSLRLAAYNEQFF
TRBV19	TRBJ2-7	-	CASSIESPSAAPYEQYF
TRBV4-2	TRBJ1-2	-	CASSQDLGYTF
TRBV18	TRBJ2-5	TRBD2	CASSPATSGGSRETQYF
TRBV6-5	TRBJ1-1	-	CAVRQMTNTEAFF
TRBV28	TRBJ2-7	-	CASSFSQGWSYEQYF
TRBV6-5	TRBJ2-7	TRBD2	CASSSRTSGDYEQYF
TRBV28	TRBJ1-1	-	CASTSDTEAFF
TRBV5-1	TRBJ2-1	TRBD2	CASTSGGTYNEQFF